These 2 T cell receptor beta chains came from one sample sequenced in a study of lymphopenia after photon versus proton radiotherapy. Assay: immunoSEQ multiplex PCR; the TCRdb copy retains only in-frame clones and omits some. The sample lists tens of thousands of clones; more than 85% were seen once. Here the sequenced sample was peripheral blood, taken from a patient treated with photon-based radiotherapy. Receptor source: a man aged 60 to 75 with cholangiocarcinoma.

A note on this clone: At one of its ends the junction is not consistent with the germline gene, which may arise from a read error. The CDR3 here is CASSSTGGTDTQYF. The CDR3 DNA sequence: TGCGCCAGCAGCTCTACAGGGGGCACCGATACGCAGTATTTT. The J gene is TRBJ2-3, the V gene TRBV5-1, with TRBD1 identical over 9 bases. Germline CDR1 and CDR2: SGHRS and YFSETQ. The CDR3 has 14 residues.

V usage is TRBV19 and J usage is TRBJ2-3; TRBD2 matches at 9 bases. Germline V gene lookup returns CDR1 LNHDA and CDR2 SQIVND (reference sequence). The CDR3 is made up of 17 amino acids. J lost 3 bases, V lost 4 bases, and 11 bases had no gene match. CDR3 bases: TGTGCCAGTAGTAGCCGAACGGCGGGGGGGCCTACAGATACGCAGTATTTT. Amino acids: CASSSRTAGGPTDTQYF. Full variable domain (remainder filled in from reference TRBV19 and TRBJ2-3): DGGITQSPKYLFRKEGQNVTLSCEQNLNHDAMYWYRQDPGQGLRLIYYSQIVNDFQKGDIAEGYSVSREKKESFPLTVTSAQKNPTAFYLCASSSRTAGGPTDTQYFGPGTRLTVL.